Presented here are 28 T cell receptor beta chains from one specimen sequenced in a study of identical twins. A single record per CDR3 protein comes from TCRdb applying MiXCR to the 5' RACE reads. The sample includes roughly 350,000 distinct CDR3 sequences, 8.5% to 10% of them seen just once. The sample comprised naive T cells sorted from blood. These TCRs come from a woman aged 45-59 years in good health.

This sequence joins TRBV20-1 and TRBJ2-7; TRBD2 matches at 13 bases. J was trimmed by 7 bases and V by 5 bases; bases with no gene match: 11. CDR3 size: 15 residues. CDR1 is DFQATT and CDR2 is SNEGSKA in the germline V gene (reference sequence). CDR3 sequence: CSAGGLAGAGGEQYF. The CDR3 coding sequence is TGCAGTGCTGGTGGACTAGCGGGGGCCGGGGGGGAGCAGTACTTC.

This clonotype has only a few counts. The rearrangement uses TRBV7-9 and TRBJ1-1; D gene uncertain. This CDR3 is 14 amino acids long. Germline lookup yields CDR1 SEHNR and CDR2 FQNEAQ (reference sequence). Trimming pared 5 bases from V and 6 bases from J, leaving 16 bases between. The CDR3 sequence is CASSLGQSLAEAFF. CDR3 sequence (DNA): TGTGCCAGCAGCCTGGGTCAAAGTCTAGCTGAAGCTTTCTTT.

V usage is TRBV11-2 and J usage is TRBJ2-6, with 9 bases matching TRBD1. CDR3 size: 13 residues. Germline assignment: CDR1 SGHAT and CDR2 FQNNGV. J gave up 12 bases and V 4 bases, and 4 bases lay outside the gene matches. The CDR3 nucleotides read TGTGCCAGCAGCTCGGACAGGGGTCTCGTCCTGACTTTC. As protein: CASSSDRGLVLTF.

This clonotype was counted a few times. The gene calls are TRBV4-1 and TRBJ2-4, with D unclear. The CDR3 length is 17 residues. V gave up 3 bases and J gave up 0 bases, with 15 bases separating them. Per the germline V gene, CDR1 is MGHRA and CDR2 is YSYEKL. CDR3 region: CASSHPVGGRAKNIQYF. CDR3 coding DNA: TGCGCCAGCAGCCACCCTGTGGGCGGCAGAGCCAAAAACATTCAGTACTTC.

Ten or more counts support this clonotype. This chain uses TRBV10-3 with TRBJ2-5, with D perhaps TRBD1 (5 bases). The germline V gene encodes CDR1 ENHRY and CDR2 SYGVKD. CDR3 length: 13 residues. Trimming shortened V by 2 bases and J by 2 bases, and 6 bases separated the two germline ends. The CDR3 region has the DNA TGTGCCATCAGTGAGGACAGACAAGAGACCCAGTACTTC. It yields the protein CAISEDRQETQYF.

This clonotype was counted many times. This chain joins TRBV20-1 and TRBJ2-3; the match to TRBD2 covers 10 bases. CDR1 and CDR2 from the germline V gene are DFQATT and SNEGSKA (reference sequence). The CDR3 spans 16 residues. V gave up 0 bases and J gave up 4 bases; unmatched junction bases: 7. CDR3 DNA sequence: TGCAGTGCTAGAGATTCAGCGGGAGGGCCTCCAGATACGCAGTATTTT. Protein product: CSARDSAGGPPDTQYF.

The chain recombines TRBV18 with TRBJ2-2; 7 bases match TRBD2. The CDR3 runs to 18 residues. Per the germline V gene, CDR1 is KGHSH and CDR2 is LQKENI. The V gene end was trimmed by 3 bases and the J gene end by 0 bases; junction bases not matched to a gene: 10. In DNA form, the CDR3 reads TGTGCCAGCTCACCCCGATCCCTAGCGGCTGCGAACACCGGGGAGCTGTTTTTT. Translated, it gives CASSPRSLAAANTGELFF.

This clonotype came up a few times. The rearrangement uses TRBV24-1 and TRBJ1-5, with 7 bases aligning to TRBD1. Germline V CDR1 and CDR2: KGHDR, SFDVKD. The V and J ends lost 4 bases and 6 bases, in that order; junction bases with no gene match: 5. CDR3 length equals 14 residues. CDR3 DNA sequence: TGTGCCACCAGTGAAACAGGGGCAGGTCAGCCCCAGCATTTT. It is translated as CATSETGAGQPQHF.

This clonotype was seen at least ten times. The gene calls are TRBV20-1 and TRBJ2-7; TRBD1 is a possible D gene (6 bases). Trimming stripped 6 bases from V and 2 bases from J, with 17 bases between. The CDR3 sequence is 14 residues long. Germline V lookup: CDR1 DFQATT, CDR2 SNEGSKA (reference sequence). The CDR3 reads CSAGDRKIAYEQYF. The CDR3 coding sequence is TGCAGTGCGGGAGACAGGAAGATAGCCTACGAGCAGTACTTC.

The chain carries TRBV7-9 and TRBJ1-6, with D maybe TRBD1 (5 bases). The V and J ends lost 1 base and 9 bases respectively, with 10 bases between them. CDR1 and CDR2 from the germline V gene are SEHNR and FQNEAQ (reference sequence). The CDR3 has 14 amino acids. The CDR3 region is CASSLEGTVSPLHF. The CDR3 nucleotides are TGTGCCAGCAGCTTAGAAGGGACGGTTTCACCCCTCCACTTT.

This chain links TRBV4-2 with TRBJ2-2, with D perhaps matching TRBD2 (6 bases). V was trimmed by 2 bases and J by 2 bases, leaving 12 bases between them. CDR3 length: 16 amino acids. Germline V gene lookup returns CDR1 LGHNA and CDR2 YNFKEQ. The CDR3 nucleotides are TGTGCCAGCAGCCAAATACTAGCCGTCAACACCGGGGAGCTGTTTTTT. Protein sequence: CASSQILAVNTGELFF.

The rearrangement links TRBV20-1 to TRBJ1-1; 8 nucleotides align to TRBD1. The trim removed 0 bases at V and 3 bases at J, leaving 0 bases unmatched. This CDR3 spans 13 amino acids. Germline V gene data show CDR1 as DFQATT and CDR2 as SNEGSKA (reference sequence). CDR3 loop: CSARDRGHTEAFF. In DNA form, the CDR3 reads TGCAGTGCTAGAGACAGGGGGCACACTGAAGCTTTCTTT.

This chain uses TRBV7-9 with TRBJ2-4; possibly TRBD2 for D (5 bases). The V gene lost 4 bases and the J gene lost 9 bases, with 22 bases spanning the gap. This CDR3 is built from 16 residues. Germline CDR1 SEHNR, CDR2 FQNEAQ (reference sequence). This chain's CDR3 is CASSSTGSEERGIQYF. Written as DNA, the CDR3 is TGTGCCAGCAGCTCAACGGGGAGCGAGGAGAGAGGCATTCAGTACTTC.

This chain links TRBV5-4 with TRBJ1-1; D is ambiguous. The CDR3 length is 12 residues. The V and J ends lost 6 bases and 5 bases respectively, with 11 bases between them. CDR1 is SGHNT and CDR2 is YYREEE in the germline V gene (reference sequence). CDR3 sequence (DNA): TGTGCCAGCACCTTCGGAGGAACTGAAGCTTTCTTT. Amino acid sequence: CASTFGGTEAFF.

This clonotype was counted between two and nine times. The chain uses TRBV20-1 and TRBJ2-2; 11 bases match TRBD2. With 4 bases clipped from V and 2 bases from J, the junction kept 3 bases outside the gene matches. The CDR3 spans 15 residues. Per germline, CDR1 DFQATT and CDR2 SNEGSKA (reference sequence). In nucleotides, the CDR3 is TGCAGTGCTACCGGGACTAGCGGAAACACCGGGGAGCTGTTTTTT. It encodes CSATGTSGNTGELFF.

DNA of the CDR3: TGTGCCTGGAGCAGGGGGAACTATGGCTACACCTTC. This translates into CAWSRGNYGYTF. V is TRBV30 and J is TRBJ1-2, with 7 bases aligning to TRBD1. Germline lookup yields CDR1 GTSNPN and CDR2 SVGIG (reference sequence). Germline trimming cut 3 bases from V and 2 bases from J; bases unmatched to any gene: 0. The CDR3 contains 12 residues. The variable domain in full, completed from reference TRBV30 and TRBJ1-2, reads SQTIHQWPATLVQPVGSPLSLECTVEGTSNPNLYWYRQAAGRGLQLLFYSVGIGQISSEVPQNLSASRPQDRQFILSSKKLLLSDSGFYLCAWSRGNYGYTFGSGTRLTVV.

This chain joins TRBV3-1 and TRBJ2-3; 10 bases are a match to TRBD2. This CDR3 spans 15 amino acids. Germline CDR1 LGHDT, CDR2 YNNKEL (reference sequence). J was trimmed by 5 bases and V by 5 bases; bases with no gene match: 7. CDR3: CASSYSGRAQDTQYF. The CDR3 region has the DNA TGTGCCAGCAGCTACAGCGGGAGGGCCCAAGATACGCAGTATTTT.

This chain uses TRBV4-2 with TRBJ2-1; D gene uncertain. The CDR3 consists of 17 residues. The V end was cut by 0 bases, the J end by 4 bases, with 16 bases between. Per germline, CDR1 LGHNA and CDR2 YNFKEQ. CDR3 amino acids: CASSQEVVAESYNEQFF. In DNA form, the CDR3 reads TGTGCCAGCAGCCAAGAAGTGGTAGCAGAAAGTTACAATGAGCAGTTCTTC.

This chain connects TRBV3-1 to TRBJ2-2; possible D gene TRBD2, 6 bases. Trimming took 1 base from V and 4 from J, leaving 10 bases between them. There are 15 residues in the CDR3. Germline V gene sequence: CDR1 LGHDT, CDR2 YNNKEL (reference sequence). Here the CDR3 reads CASSQVSGGTGELFF. The CDR3 DNA sequence: TGTGCCAGCAGCCAAGTTAGCGGAGGCACCGGGGAGCTGTTTTTT.

This clonotype was found a few times. V usage is TRBV4-1 and J usage is TRBJ1-5, with D perhaps TRBD1 (5 bases). From germline, CDR1 is MGHRA and CDR2 YSYEKL. The CDR3 extends over 15 amino acids. Trimming left V 0 bases short and J 6 bases short, with 12 bases between. In DNA form, the CDR3 reads TGCGCCAGCAGCCAAGATGGGGGGTTAGTTCAGCCCCAGCATTTT. It translates to CASSQDGGLVQPQHF.

This clonotype was seen repeatedly, ten times or more. This sequence joins TRBV29-1 and TRBJ2-7, with 7 bases fitting TRBD1. Germline CDR1 reads SQVTM; CDR2 reads ANQGSEA. V dropped 5 bases and J dropped 3; count of bases not matched to a gene: 4. There are 12 residues in the CDR3. The CDR3 coding sequence is TGCAGCGTTCGGGACAGCTACTACGAGCAGTACGTC. Its protein is CSVRDSYYEQYV.

This clonotype was seen many times. The chain couples TRBV12-3 or TRBV12-4 to TRBJ1-5, with TRBD1 as a possible D gene (5 bases). V was cut by 1 base and J by 7 bases, with 14 bases left in between. The CDR3 length is 15 residues. CDR3 coding DNA: TGTGCCAGCAGTTTAGAAGGGGTGGCGGGGCAGCCCCAGCATTTT. This sequence encodes CASSLEGVAGQPQHF.

This chain uses TRBV7-8 with TRBJ1-1; the D is unclear. The CDR3 extends over 15 amino acids. Germline-derived CDR1 and CDR2 are SGHVS and FQNEAQ. Trimming took 4 bases from V and 1 from J, leaving 13 bases between them. CDR3 region: CASSSDPDGNTEAFF. The CDR3 DNA is TGTGCCAGCAGCTCAGACCCTGACGGGAACACTGAAGCTTTCTTT.

This clonotype was found a few times. The rearrangement uses TRBV27 and TRBJ2-5, with 9 bases fitting TRBD1. Germline V gene sequence: CDR1 MNHEY, CDR2 SMNVEV (reference sequence). Germline trimming cut 7 bases from V and 5 bases from J; bases unmatched to any gene: 11. The CDR3 covers 15 residues. CDR3 region: CASTGTGLVGETQYF. In DNA, the CDR3 is TGTGCCAGCACCGGGACAGGGCTAGTTGGGGAGACCCAGTACTTC.

To note about this clonotype: A junction end diverges from the germline sequence, so it may reflect a read error. The J gene is TRBJ1-1, the V gene TRBV20-1; 7 bases map to TRBD1. Per the germline V gene, CDR1 is DFQATT and CDR2 is SNEGSKA (reference sequence). The CDR3 runs to 14 residues. The DNA for the CDR3 is TGCAGTGCTAGACCGGGACAGACTAACACTGAAGCCTTCTTT. It encodes CSARPGQTNTEAFF.

This clonotype has a count of ten or more. The chain employs TRBV5-1 and TRBJ1-1; possible D gene TRBD1, 6 bases. The CDR3 has 13 residues. Germline lookup yields CDR1 SGHRS and CDR2 YFSETQ. V lost 7 bases and J 0 bases, leaving 10 bases between the germline ends. The CDR3 is CASSQGMNTEAFF. In DNA, the CDR3 is TGCGCCAGCTCACAGGGCATGAACACTGAAGCTTTCTTT. The full variable domain, completed using reference TRBV5-1 and TRBJ1-1, is KAGVTQTPRYLIKTRGQQVTLSCSPISGHRSVSWYQQTPGQGLQFLFEYFSETQRNKGNFPGRFSGRQFSNSRSEMNVSTLELGDSALYLCASSQGMNTEAFFGQGTRLTVV.

The sample holds many counts of this clonotype. The chain couples TRBV5-1 to TRBJ2-5, with 7 bases lining up with TRBD2. Germline loops: CDR1 SGHRS, CDR2 YFSETQ. Trimming cost V 1 base and J 1 base; bases outside gene matches: 7. The CDR3 is made up of 16 amino acids. The CDR3 sequence: CASSLKGLLPQETQYF. DNA for the CDR3: TGCGCCAGCAGCTTGAAGGGACTACTCCCCCAAGAGACCCAGTACTTC.

This clonotype came up a few times. The V call is TRBV7-2, the J call TRBJ2-1, with D unclear. This CDR3 spans 15 amino acids. Trimming cost V 0 bases and J 5 bases, with 11 bases left between them. Germline-derived CDR1 and CDR2 are SGHTA and FQGNSA. Here the CDR3 reads CASSLAMGLNNEQFF. Here the CDR3 DNA reads TGTGCCAGCAGCTTAGCGATGGGATTAAACAATGAGCAGTTCTTC.